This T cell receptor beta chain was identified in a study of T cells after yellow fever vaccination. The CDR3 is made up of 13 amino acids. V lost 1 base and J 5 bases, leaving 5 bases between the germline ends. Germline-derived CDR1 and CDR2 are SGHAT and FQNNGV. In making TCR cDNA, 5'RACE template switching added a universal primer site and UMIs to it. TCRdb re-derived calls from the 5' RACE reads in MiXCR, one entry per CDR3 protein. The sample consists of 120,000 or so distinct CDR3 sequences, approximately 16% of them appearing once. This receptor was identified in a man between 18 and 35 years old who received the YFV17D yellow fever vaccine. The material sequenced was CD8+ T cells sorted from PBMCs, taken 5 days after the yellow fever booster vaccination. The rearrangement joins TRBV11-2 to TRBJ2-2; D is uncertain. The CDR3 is CASSLVRTGELFF. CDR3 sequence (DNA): TGTGCCAGCAGCTTAGTTAGAACCGGGGAGCTGTTTTTT.